These 15 T cell receptor beta chains were sequenced from one sample in a study of blood T cell repertoires in COVID-19. Sequenced by immunoSEQ multiplex PCR; TCRdb stores in-frame clones only, minus some. Of a few hundred thousand clones in the sample, more than 80% were seen once. The sample was peripheral blood. The receptors shown here come from a man between 35 and 55 years old with acute or convalescent COVID-19.

The sample holds a few counts of this clone. The genes are TRBV20-1 and TRBJ2-5, with D perhaps matching TRBD2 (6 bases). The germline V and J ends were trimmed by 6 bases and 5 bases, with 10 bases remaining between them. CDR1 and CDR2 (germline): DFQATT, SNEGSKA (reference sequence). This CDR3 contains 11 residues. This CDR3 is CSAWGTETQYF. In nucleotides, the CDR3 is TGCAGTGCGTGGGGGACTGAGACCCAGTACTTC.

The chain carries TRBV9 and TRBJ1-3; D possibly corresponds to TRBD1 (6 bases). Looked up from germline, CDR1 is SGDLS and CDR2 is YYNGEE. The CDR3 extends over 16 amino acids. The V gene lost 4 bases and the J gene lost 0 bases, with 14 bases spanning the gap. In DNA form, the CDR3 reads TGTGCCAGCAGCCCCGAAGACAGGAACTCTGGAAACACCATATATTTT. It encodes CASSPEDRNSGNTIYF.

The chain employs TRBV14 and TRBJ1-5; D possibly corresponds to TRBD1 (5 bases). Deletions cut 9 bases from V and 6 bases from J, with 27 bases between. From germline, CDR1 is SGHDN and CDR2 FVKESK. The CDR3 has 17 residues. The CDR3 DNA follows: TGTGCCAGACCGCCACTCGACCTCAGGGTTTTGGCTCAGCCCCAGCATTTT. Encoded protein: CARPPLDLRVLAQPQHF.

Remarks on this clone: This same CDR3 is encoded by further DNA sequences in the sample. The gene calls are TRBV29-1 and TRBJ1-1; 10 bases match TRBD1. CDR1 is SQVTM, CDR2 ANQGSEA, per germline. V was pared by 6 bases and J by 3 bases, with 4 bases of the junction left unmatched. The CDR3 length is 13 residues. The CDR3 region has the DNA TGCAGCGTACGGACAGGGGGTGACACTGAAGCTTTCTTT. Its translation: CSVRTGGDTEAFF.

The chain recombines TRBV5-1 with TRBJ2-1; 8 bases fit TRBD1. Germline-derived CDR1 and CDR2 are SGHRS and YFSETQ. V lost 3 bases to trimming and J lost 8 bases; unmatched junction nucleotides: 7. This CDR3 contains 14 residues. CDR3: CASSSGQASDEQFF. The CDR3 bases are TGCGCCAGCAGCTCGGGACAGGCCAGTGATGAGCAGTTCTTC.

The chain couples TRBV5-1 to TRBJ1-1; 9 bases are a match to TRBD1. Germline V lookup: CDR1 SGHRS, CDR2 YFSETQ. Trimming at V came to 3 bases and at J to 4 bases, leaving 4 bases not matched to a gene. The CDR3 covers 14 residues. The CDR3 region is CASSWGQGRTEAFF. The CDR3 nucleotides read TGCGCCAGCAGCTGGGGACAGGGACGCACTGAAGCTTTCTTT.

The V call is TRBV18, the J call TRBJ2-1, with D possibly TRBD2 on 5 matching bases. There are 14 residues in the CDR3. V dropped 3 bases and J dropped 5 bases, with 11 bases sitting between them. Germline V gene sequence: CDR1 KGHSH, CDR2 LQKENI. The CDR3 DNA is TGTGCCAGCTCACCGATCAGCGGCAACAATGAGCAGTTCTTC. This codes for CASSPISGNNEQFF. The full variable domain, in which reference TRBV18 and TRBJ2-1 provide the parts outside the CDR3, is NAGVMQNPRHLVRRRGQEARLRCSPMKGHSHVYWYRQLPEEGLKFMVYLQKENIIDESGMPKERFSAEFPKEGPSILRIQQVVRGDSAAYFCASSPISGNNEQFFGPGTRLTVL.

The chain combines TRBV4-2 with TRBJ2-7; 7 positions match TRBD2. Germline V gene data show CDR1 as LGHNA and CDR2 as YNFKEQ. The CDR3 has 14 residues. Trimming took 1 base from V and 3 from J; bases not matched to a gene: 3. This chain's CDR3 is CASSQVRGDYEQYF. Written as DNA, the CDR3 is TGTGCCAGCAGCCAAGTCCGGGGGGACTACGAGCAGTACTTC.

The CDR3 protein is CASSSRTFLGTYEQYF. As DNA, the CDR3 is TGTGCCAGCAGTTCCAGAACCTTCCTGGGCACCTACGAGCAGTACTTC. J is TRBJ2-7 and V is TRBV28; D is unresolved. The germline CDR1 and CDR2 sequences are MDHEN and SYDVKM. With 4 bases removed from V and 2 bases from J, the gap between germline ends came to 18 bases. The CDR3 has 16 amino acids.

The J gene is TRBJ2-7, the V gene TRBV2; D perhaps matches TRBD1 (6 bases). The CDR3 is made up of 12 amino acids. Germline V gene sequence: CDR1 SNHLY, CDR2 FYNNEI. The V gene lost 6 bases and the J gene lost 5 bases, with 11 bases spanning the gap. CDR3 amino acids: CASSKQGDEQYF. In nucleotides, the CDR3 is TGTGCCAGCAGCAAACAGGGTGACGAGCAGTACTTC.

This chain joins TRBV19 and TRBJ2-7; the D is unclear. Germline-derived CDR1 and CDR2 are LNHDA and SQIVND (reference sequence). The CDR3 totals 14 residues. V shed 0 bases and J shed 0 bases, with 6 bases lying between them. CDR3 in amino acids: CASSIDYSSYEQYF. CDR3 coding DNA: TGTGCCAGTAGTATAGACTACAGCTCCTACGAGCAGTACTTC.

This chain's CDR3 is CASSPVPDRPLNYGYTF. Written as DNA, the CDR3 is TGTGCCAGCTCACCTGTACCCGACAGACCACTCAACTATGGCTACACCTTC. The rearrangement uses TRBV18 and TRBJ1-2; perhaps TRBD1 as D (5 bases). There are 17 residues in the CDR3. The germline V gene has CDR1 KGHSH and CDR2 LQKENI. The V and J ends lost 3 bases and 2 bases respectively, with 19 bases between them.

This chain connects TRBV6-2 or TRBV6-3 to TRBJ1-5; 9 bases are a match to TRBD1. CDR1 and CDR2 from the germline V gene are MNHEY and SVGEGT. The V and J ends lost 4 bases and 6 bases, in that order; junction bases with no gene match: 7. The CDR3 is 15 amino acids. This CDR3 reads CASSWGQGGGQPQHF. The CDR3 nucleotides are TGTGCCAGCAGTTGGGGACAGGGCGGAGGTCAGCCCCAGCATTTT.

The V call is TRBV5-8, the J call TRBJ2-3, with 7 positions matching TRBD1. CDR3 length: 15 amino acids. CDR1 is SGHTS, CDR2 YDEGEE, per germline. Trimming took 1 base from V and 1 from J; bases not matched to a gene: 3. This CDR3 is CASSLLGGGTDTQYF. CDR3 DNA: TGTGCCAGCAGCTTGTTAGGGGGCGGCACAGATACGCAGTATTTT.

The chain carries TRBV5-5 and TRBJ1-2; TRBD1 aligns across 9 bases. The CDR3 is 14 residues long. V lost 3 bases and J lost 4; bases outside the gene matches: 4. Germline assignment: CDR1 SGHKS and CDR2 YYEKEE (reference sequence). CDR3 sequence reads: CASSSDRGVYGYTF. In nucleotides, the CDR3 is TGTGCCAGCAGCTCAGACAGGGGGGTCTATGGCTACACCTTC.